The sequence of this TCR beta chain was determined in a study of shared clonotypes between healthy human individuals. Overall study: Three plates were used per donor for CD4 naive, three for CD4 memory, two for CD8 naive and one for CD8 memory. Study outcomes and limitations: Specimens sampled were limited to blood, with tissue repertoires likely differing.

Cells designated naive CD8 were CD45RO-negative and were positively selected for CCR7, with terminally differentiated effector memory CD45RA+ cells excluded. Everyone who donated was a Caucasian adult who lived in Nashville, Tennessee. CDR1 and CDR2 from the germline V gene are SGDLS and YYNGEE. The V gene lost 0 bases and the J gene lost 1 base, with 7 bases spanning the gap. The CDR3 totals 14 residues. Note on this clone: Its antigen is as yet unknown. Other DNA variants within this sample encode the same CDR3.

In the study's own analysis: ImmunoSEQ supplied junction-only sequences lacking quality scores, so filtering was different. The data were produced by immunoSEQ multiplex PCR, yet TCRdb's version contains in-frame clones alone and is incomplete. The D gene and trimming were derived from the DNA, and the V and J assignments and clone size from that table. The sample lists about 2,100,000 clones, about 93% occurring once. Sequenced material: naive CD8+ T cells from PBMCs. The chain carries TRBV9 and TRBJ1-1, with D unclear. The origin of this receptor is a man between 18 and 35 years old in good health. Some clones in this sample may be carry-over from other donors' samples. The DNA of the CDR3 is TGTGCCAGCAGCGTAGGGGCCGGGAACACTGAAGCTTTCTTT. As protein: CASSVGAGNTEAFF.